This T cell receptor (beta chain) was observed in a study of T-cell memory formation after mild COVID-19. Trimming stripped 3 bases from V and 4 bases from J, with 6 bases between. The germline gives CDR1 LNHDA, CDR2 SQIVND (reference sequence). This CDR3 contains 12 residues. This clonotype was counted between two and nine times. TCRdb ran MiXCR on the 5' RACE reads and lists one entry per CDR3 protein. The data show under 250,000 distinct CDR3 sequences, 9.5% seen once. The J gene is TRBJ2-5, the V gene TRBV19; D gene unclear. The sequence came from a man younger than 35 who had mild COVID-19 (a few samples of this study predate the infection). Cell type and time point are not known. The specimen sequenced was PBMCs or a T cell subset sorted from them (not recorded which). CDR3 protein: CASSMTRETQYF. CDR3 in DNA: TGTGCCAGTAGTATGACTCGAGAGACCCAGTACTTC.